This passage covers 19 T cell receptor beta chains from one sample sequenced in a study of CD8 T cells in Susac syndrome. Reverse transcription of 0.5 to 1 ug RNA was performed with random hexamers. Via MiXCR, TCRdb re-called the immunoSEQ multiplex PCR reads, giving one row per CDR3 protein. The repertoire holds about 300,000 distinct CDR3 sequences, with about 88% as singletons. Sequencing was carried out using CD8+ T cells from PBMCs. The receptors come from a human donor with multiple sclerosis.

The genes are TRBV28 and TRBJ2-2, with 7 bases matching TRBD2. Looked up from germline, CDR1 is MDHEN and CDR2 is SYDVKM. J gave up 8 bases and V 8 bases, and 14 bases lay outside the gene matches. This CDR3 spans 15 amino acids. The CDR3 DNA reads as TGTGCCAGCTCGCAAGCATGGGAGGGGCCGGGGGAGCTGTTTTTT. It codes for CASSQAWEGPGELFF. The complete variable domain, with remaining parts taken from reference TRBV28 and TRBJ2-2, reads DVKVTQSSRYLVKRTGEKVFLECVQDMDHENMFWYRQDPGLGLRLIYFSYDVKMKEKGDIPEGYSVSREKKERFSLILESASTNQTSMYLCASSQAWEGPGELFFGEGSRLTVL.

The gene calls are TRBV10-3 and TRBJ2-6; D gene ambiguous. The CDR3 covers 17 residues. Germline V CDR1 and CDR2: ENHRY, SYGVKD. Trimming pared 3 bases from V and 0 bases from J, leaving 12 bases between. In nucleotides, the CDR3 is TGTGCCATCAGTGATTATATCACCCCCTCTGGGGCCAACGTCCTGACTTTC. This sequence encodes CAISDYITPSGANVLTF.

CDR3 coding DNA: TGCAGTGCTGACAGCTCTACTAGCACAGATACGCAGTATTTT. This encodes CSADSSTSTDTQYF. The rearrangement joins TRBV20-1 to TRBJ2-3, with D perhaps matching TRBD1 (5 bases). This CDR3 region has 14 residues. Per germline, CDR1 DFQATT and CDR2 SNEGSKA (reference sequence). V was clipped by 5 bases and J by 0 bases, with 12 bases between them.

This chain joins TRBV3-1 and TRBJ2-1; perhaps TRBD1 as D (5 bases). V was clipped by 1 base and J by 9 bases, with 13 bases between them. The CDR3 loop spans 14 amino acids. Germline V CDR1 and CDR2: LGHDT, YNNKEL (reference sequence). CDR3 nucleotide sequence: TGTGCCAGCAGCCAAGTTAAGGGGTCAGCTGAGCAGTTCTTC. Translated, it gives CASSQVKGSAEQFF.

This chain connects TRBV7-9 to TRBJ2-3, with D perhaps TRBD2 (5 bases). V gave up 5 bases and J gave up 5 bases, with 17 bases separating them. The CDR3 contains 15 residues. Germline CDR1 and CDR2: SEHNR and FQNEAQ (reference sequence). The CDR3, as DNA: TGTGCCAGCAGCCACCTACTAGATAGATTAGATACGCAGTATTTT. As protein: CASSHLLDRLDTQYF.

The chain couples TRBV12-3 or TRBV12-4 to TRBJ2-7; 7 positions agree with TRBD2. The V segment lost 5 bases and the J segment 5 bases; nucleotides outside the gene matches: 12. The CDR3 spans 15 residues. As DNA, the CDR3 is TGTGCCAGCAGTCCCCGGGGGGACTATCCGGACGAGCAGTACTTC. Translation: CASSPRGDYPDEQYF.

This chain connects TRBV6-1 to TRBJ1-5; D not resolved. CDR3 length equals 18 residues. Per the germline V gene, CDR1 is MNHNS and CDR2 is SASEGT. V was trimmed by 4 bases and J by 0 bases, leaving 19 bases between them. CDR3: CASSVFLPAQDSNQPQHF. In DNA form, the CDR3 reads TGTGCCAGCAGTGTGTTCCTTCCGGCACAAGATAGCAATCAGCCCCAGCATTTT.

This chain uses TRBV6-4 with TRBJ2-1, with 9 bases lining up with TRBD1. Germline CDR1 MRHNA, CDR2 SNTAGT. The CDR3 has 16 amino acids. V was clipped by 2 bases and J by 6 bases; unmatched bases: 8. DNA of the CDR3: TGTGCCAGCAGTGACGAGGACAGGGGCCTCGCCAATGAGCAGTTCTTC. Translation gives CASSDEDRGLANEQFF.

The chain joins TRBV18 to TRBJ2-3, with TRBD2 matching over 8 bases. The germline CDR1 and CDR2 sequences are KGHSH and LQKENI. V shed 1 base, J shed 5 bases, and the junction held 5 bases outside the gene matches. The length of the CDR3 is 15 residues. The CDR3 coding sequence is TGTGCCAGCTCACCACGGGCGGGAGGAAAAGATACGCAGTATTTT. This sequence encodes CASSPRAGGKDTQYF.

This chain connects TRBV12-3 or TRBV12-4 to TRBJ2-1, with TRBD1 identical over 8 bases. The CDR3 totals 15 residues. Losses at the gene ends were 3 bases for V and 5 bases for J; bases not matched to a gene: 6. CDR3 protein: CASSLPRQGNNEQFF. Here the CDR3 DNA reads TGTGCCAGCAGTTTGCCCCGACAGGGGAACAATGAGCAGTTCTTC.

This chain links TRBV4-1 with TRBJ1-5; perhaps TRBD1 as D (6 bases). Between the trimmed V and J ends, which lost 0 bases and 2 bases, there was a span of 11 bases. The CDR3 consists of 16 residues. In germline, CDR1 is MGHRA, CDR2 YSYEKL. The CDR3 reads CASSQDQTGGNQPQHF. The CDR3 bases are TGCGCCAGCAGCCAAGACCAGACAGGCGGCAATCAGCCCCAGCATTTT.

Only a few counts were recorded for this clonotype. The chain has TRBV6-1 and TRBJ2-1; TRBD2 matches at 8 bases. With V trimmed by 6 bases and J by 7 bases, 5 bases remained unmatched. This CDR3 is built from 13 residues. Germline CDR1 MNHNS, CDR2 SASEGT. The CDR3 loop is CASRTRGENEQFF. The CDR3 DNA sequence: TGTGCCAGCAGGACGCGGGGGGAGAATGAGCAGTTCTTC.

The CDR3 bases are TGTGCCAGCAGCCCCGGGACTTCTCTTACTAGCACAGATACGCAGTATTTT. As protein: CASSPGTSLTSTDTQYF. The rearrangement links TRBV5-4 to TRBJ2-3, with a possible D match to TRBD2 (6 bases). V lost 4 bases to trimming and J lost 0 bases, with 18 bases between them. Germline V gives CDR1 SGHNT, CDR2 YYREEE (reference sequence). This CDR3 region has 17 residues. The full variable domain, completed using reference TRBV5-4 and TRBJ2-3, is ETGVTQSPTHLIKTRGQQVTLRCSSQSGHNTVSWYQQALGQGPQFIFQYYREEENGRGNFPPRFSGLQFPNYSSELNVNALELDDSALYLCASSPGTSLTSTDTQYFGPGTRLTVL.

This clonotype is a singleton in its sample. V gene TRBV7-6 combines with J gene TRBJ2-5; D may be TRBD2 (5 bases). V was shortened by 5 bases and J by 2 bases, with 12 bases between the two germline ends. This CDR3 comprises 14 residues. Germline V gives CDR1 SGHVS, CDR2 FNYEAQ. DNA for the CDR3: TGTGCCAGCAGCCGGACTGTGGGGCAAGAGACCCAGTACTTC. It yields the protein CASSRTVGQETQYF.

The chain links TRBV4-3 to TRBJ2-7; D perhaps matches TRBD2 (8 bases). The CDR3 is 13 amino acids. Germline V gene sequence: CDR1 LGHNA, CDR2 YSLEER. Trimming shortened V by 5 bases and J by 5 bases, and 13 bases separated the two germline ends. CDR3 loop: CASSYSGTDEQYF. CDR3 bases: TGCGCCAGCAGCTATAGCGGGACAGACGAGCAGTACTTC.

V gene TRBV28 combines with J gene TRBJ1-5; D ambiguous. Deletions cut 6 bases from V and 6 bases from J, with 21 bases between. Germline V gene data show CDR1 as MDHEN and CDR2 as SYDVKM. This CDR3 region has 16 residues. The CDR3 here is CASRATLGVYGQPQHF. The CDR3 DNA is TGTGCCAGCAGGGCGACCTTGGGTGTGTACGGTCAGCCCCAGCATTTT.

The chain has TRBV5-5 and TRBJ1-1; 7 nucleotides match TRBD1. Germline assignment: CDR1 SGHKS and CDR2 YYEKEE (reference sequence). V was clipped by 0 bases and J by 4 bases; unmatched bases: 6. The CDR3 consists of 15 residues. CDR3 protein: CASSLVGGGGTEAFF. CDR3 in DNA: TGTGCCAGCAGCTTGGTTGGAGGGGGCGGCACTGAAGCTTTCTTT.

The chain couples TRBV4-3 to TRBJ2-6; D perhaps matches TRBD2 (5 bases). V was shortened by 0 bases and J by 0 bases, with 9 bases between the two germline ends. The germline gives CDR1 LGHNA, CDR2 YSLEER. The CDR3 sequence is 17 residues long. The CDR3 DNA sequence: TGCGCCAGCAGCCAAGAAAGCGGACTCTCTGGGGCCAACGTCCTGACTTTC. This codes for CASSQESGLSGANVLTF.

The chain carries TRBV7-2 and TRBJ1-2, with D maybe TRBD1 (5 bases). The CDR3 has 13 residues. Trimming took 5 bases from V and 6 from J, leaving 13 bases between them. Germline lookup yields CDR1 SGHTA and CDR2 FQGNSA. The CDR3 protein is CASSIRTTDGYTF. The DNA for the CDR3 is TGTGCCAGCAGCATCCGGACAACGGATGGCTACACCTTC. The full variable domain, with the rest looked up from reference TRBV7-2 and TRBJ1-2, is GAGVSQSPSNKVTEKGKDVELRCDPISGHTALYWYRQSLGQGLEFLIYFQGNSAPDKSGLPSDRFSAERTGGSVSTLTIQRTQQEDSAVYLCASSIRTTDGYTFGSGTRLTVV.